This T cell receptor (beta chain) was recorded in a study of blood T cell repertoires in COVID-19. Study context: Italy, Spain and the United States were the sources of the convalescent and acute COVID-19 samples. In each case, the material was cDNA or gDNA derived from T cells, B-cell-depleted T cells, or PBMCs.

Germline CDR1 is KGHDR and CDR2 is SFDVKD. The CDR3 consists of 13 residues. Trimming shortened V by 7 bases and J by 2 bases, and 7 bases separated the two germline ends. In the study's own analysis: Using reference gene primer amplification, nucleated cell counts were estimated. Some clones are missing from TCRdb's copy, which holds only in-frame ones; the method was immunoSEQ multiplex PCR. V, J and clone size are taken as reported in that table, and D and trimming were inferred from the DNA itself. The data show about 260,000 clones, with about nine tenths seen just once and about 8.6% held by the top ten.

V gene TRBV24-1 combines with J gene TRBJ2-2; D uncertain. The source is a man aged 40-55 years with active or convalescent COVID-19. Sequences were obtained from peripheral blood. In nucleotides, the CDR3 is TGTGCCACCAGCTTCACTAACACCGGGGAGCTGTTTTTT. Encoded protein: CATSFTNTGELFF.